The 2 T cell receptor beta chains listed next were all sequenced from one sample in a study of cytomegalovirus exposure and HLA in healthy donors. Assay used: immunoSEQ multiplex PCR; TCRdb lists only in-frame clones, some missing. The sample yields 150,000 or so clones, roughly nine tenths seen once. Sequences were obtained from PBMCs. Receptor source: a woman aged 18-29 years in good health and CMV-seronegative.

The chain links TRBV9 to TRBJ1-2; 9 nucleotides align to TRBD1. V shed 3 bases, J shed 4 bases, and the junction held 4 bases outside the gene matches. The CDR3 runs to 14 residues. CDR1 is SGDLS, CDR2 YYNGEE, per germline. The CDR3 loop is CASSGGTGSYGYTF. CDR3 DNA sequence: TGTGCCAGCAGCGGGGGGACAGGGAGCTATGGCTACACCTTC.

The chain uses TRBV27 and TRBJ2-5; 11 nucleotides align to TRBD2. Looked up from germline, CDR1 is MNHEY and CDR2 is SMNVEV (reference sequence). Trimming cost V 1 base and J 4 bases; bases outside gene matches: 8. The CDR3 runs 17 residues. The CDR3 spells CASSLFSGGAIPETQYF. Here the CDR3 DNA reads TGTGCCAGCAGTTTATTTAGCGGGGGGGCCATCCCAGAGACCCAGTACTTC.